A single T cell receptor (beta chain) is shown here with its context. This sample was taken from a study of molecular identifiers for immune sequencing clone quantification. From the PCR reads, TCRdb called clonotypes with MiXCR, one entry per CDR3 protein. The repertoire includes 300,000 to 400,000 distinct CDR3 sequences, about a quarter of them detected once, and around 0.74% sits in the top ten. The CDR3 extends over 15 amino acids. Looked up from germline, CDR1 is SGDLS and CDR2 is YYNGEE. The trim removed 5 bases at V and 6 bases at J, leaving 7 bases unmatched. Source material: naive CD8+ T cells from blood, with Jurkat cell RNA spiked in. This sample's subset: FACS-sorted CD8+CD4-CCR7+CD45RA+ naive T cells. The genes are TRBV9 and TRBJ2-2; 10 positions match TRBD2. The clonotype comes from a human donor in good health. Some libraries in this study had Jurkat cell RNA spiked in. The CDR3: CASSQTSGIAGELFF. In DNA form, the CDR3 reads TGTGCCAGCAGTCAAACTAGCGGGATAGCCGGGGAGCTGTTTTTT.